This T cell receptor beta chain was recovered during a study of early T cells in non-severe SARS-CoV-2 infection (dated by TCRdb to the early 2020s). Describing the broader study: Because TCR sequencing was done on bulk RNA from unsorted whole blood, the alpha and beta chains could not be paired.

Here is what the overall study found, with its caveats: VDJdb matching was skewed toward anti-spike CD8 responses and likely underestimated virus-specific expansions, missing private and CD4 specificities.

CDR1 MDHEN and CDR2 SYDVKM were looked up in the germline V gene. The junction carries 7 bases between V and J, which are trimmed by 4 bases and 0 bases respectively. Measured from the cysteine to the phenylalanine, the CDR3 is 14 residues long. The only DNA kept is the CDR3, 42 bases in frame from the first base. This clonotype was observed a few times. Its binding antigen is unknown. The input lacks base qualities; no much larger clone sits a single base away. The library was produced with 5' RACE. Sequencing was performed on a NextSeq 500. To correct for sequencing error and PCR bias, the TCR library protocol tagged individual cDNA molecules with unique molecular identifiers. TCR alpha and beta chains were both sequenced, and the abundances of alpha and beta sequences in each sample were closely correlated with each other. Per the original workflow: Decombinator V4 was used to annotate TCR sequences for V gene, J gene and CDR3. TCRs were defined as expanded if a significant change between any two time points was detected under a Poisson model with p below 0.0001. TCR abundances were normalised to the total number of TCRs sequenced per sample and expressed as counts per million. MAIT TCRs were defined by TRAV1-2 paired with TRAJ12, TRAJ20 or TRAJ33, and iNKT TCRs by TRAV10 paired with TRAJ18. VDJdb, accessed 1 November 2021, was searched for CMV, EBV and SARS-CoV-2 annotated TCRs, excluding TCRs annotated for multiple antigens. The raw public data were reprocessed by TCRdb itself: fastp quality trimming at Q25, MiXCR clonotype calling, in-frame beta chains only. For every CDR3 protein sequence, its rows merge into one entry that carries the most common genes and DNA. TCRdb assigned the V and J calls; the authors' analysis was not used. This sample holds tens of thousands of distinct CDR3 sequences; 9% to 15% were observed only once. Jointly, the top ten make up about 16% of the sample.

A case-control design nested within a healthcare worker cohort in London, UK, was used, with weekly nasopharyngeal swab PCR tests and blood sampling performed. Between 23 and 31 March 2020, the week of the UK lockdown, healthcare workers were enrolled and then followed up weekly for as long as 16 weeks. Recombination joined TRBV28 with TRBJ1-3; too little of a D gene remains to name it. The sequence was collected from an adult who was a healthcare worker with PCR-confirmed SARS-CoV-2 infection or an uninfected control (not recorded which). The specimen sequenced was whole blood. CDR3 sequence: CASSSQSSGNTIYF. The DNA reads as follows: TGTGCCAGCAGTTCACAGAGCTCTGGAAACACCATATATTTT. With the rest looked up from the reference TRBV28 and TRBJ1-3 genes rather than sequenced, the full variable domain is DVKVTQSSRYLVKRTGEKVFLECVQDMDHENMFWYRQDPGLGLRLIYFSYDVKMKEKGDIPEGYSVSREKKERFSLILESASTNQTSMYLCASSSQSSGNTIYFGEGSWLTVV.